This T cell receptor (beta chain) was identified in a study of cytomegalovirus exposure and HLA in healthy donors. Study-wide results and limits: Sequencing artifact likely explains a cluster of highly shared sequence variants. With DRB1 most and HLA-C fewest, TCR association rates differed between HLA loci in a later analysis. There were about 160 TCR beta chains listed as cytomegalovirus-associated. Later analysis showed most CMV-associated TCR beta chains appearing HLA-restricted.

The PCR was carried out with 60 Vbeta primers and 13 Jbeta primers. Sequencing used immunoSEQ multiplex PCR; TCRdb keeps in-frame clones, though not all of them. The sample contains more than 90,000 clones, less than 70% of which appear only once. There are a few counts of this clone. The antigen is unknown. V gave up 0 bases and J gave up 1 base, with 13 bases separating them. Germline CDR1 and CDR2: ENHRY and SYGVKD. The CDR3 has 16 amino acids. The V gene is TRBV10-3, the J gene TRBJ2-7, with a weak D call TRBD2 (7 bases). This clonotype originated in a woman between 25 and 40 years old in good health and CMV-seronegative. Input material: PBMCs. The CDR3 DNA sequence: TGTGCCATCAGTGAGTCGGGGGGGCGACCATCCTACGAGCAGTACTTC. As protein: CAISESGGRPSYEQYF.